The rows below give T cell receptor beta chains drawn from one sample of a study of cytomegalovirus exposure and HLA in healthy donors. The repertoire was sequenced with immunoSEQ multiplex PCR; TCRdb's copy has only in-frame clones and lacks some. The sample carries under 70,000 clones, about 67% recorded once. Sequencing was done on a sample of PBMCs. The receptors derive from a man between 40 and 49 years old in good health and CMV-seropositive. The CDR3 runs from the conserved cysteine through the conserved F or W. Each record gives: V gene, J gene, CDR3 protein.

TRBV10-2	TRBJ2-1	CATRTSSSYNEQFF
TRBV5-5	TRBJ1-6	CASSTNRGASYNSPLHF
TRBV15	TRBJ2-7	CATSRAGTSDFREQYF
TRBV15	TRBJ2-3	CATSREQLTDTQYF
TRBV7-9	TRBJ1-1	CASSLSWEMNTEAFF
TRBV5-1	TRBJ2-5	CASSLGEGTQYF
TRBV29-1	TRBJ2-7	CSVETGYEQYF
TRBV7-9	TRBJ2-7	CASSGQGREQYF
TRBV4-3	TRBJ2-3	CASSQGGEDTQYF
TRBV6-1	TRBJ2-7	CASSDLTWTDTYEQYF
TRBV5-1	TRBJ1-1	CASSAGTAWNEAFF
TRBV7-2	TRBJ1-4	CASSWDREFEKLFF
TRBV6-6	TRBJ1-4	CASSLGGAGEKLFF
TRBV23-1	TRBJ1-2	CASSQSTGYRYGYTF
TRBV6-5	TRBJ1-1	CASSYTHSKLNTEAFF
TRBV4-1	TRBJ2-2	CASSQAERGNGELFF
TRBV5-1	TRBJ2-4	CASSGSGAKNIQYF
TRBV6-6	TRBJ1-4	CASSPGTGYNEKLFF
TRBV5-1	TRBJ2-7	CASRPTSGSSYEQYF
TRBV30	TRBJ1-3	CAWSQGDLRNTIYF
TRBV4-2	TRBJ2-1	CASSQDAGDSYNEQFF
TRBV5-1	TRBJ2-7	CASSLGLVYEQYF
TRBV29-1	TRBJ2-1	CSVAGQLYNEQFF
TRBV7-2	TRBJ1-5	CASSLAAGVGQPQHF
TRBV7-9	TRBJ2-1	CASSHYNEQFF
TRBV4-2	TRBJ2-7	CASSQATGTGYEQYF
TRBV7-2	TRBJ2-2	CASSLIVASGNTGELFF
TRBV19	TRBJ1-2	CASSIENRQLNYGYTF
TRBV30	TRBJ1-4	CAWRPSGYEGEKLFF
TRBV4-3	TRBJ2-2	CASSQDLVRGTNTGELFF
TRBV7-3	TRBJ2-1	CASSIDLAGGYNEQFF